The 22 T cell receptor beta chains in this list originate from one sample, sequenced in a study of blood T cell repertoires in COVID-19. The table came from immunoSEQ multiplex PCR; TCRdb's copy has only in-frame clones and leaves some out. The table has 150,000 to 200,000 clones, about 90% seen once. The sample taken for sequencing was PBMCs or T cells enriched from blood (not recorded which). The receptors derive from a woman younger than 45 who had recovered from COVID-19.

The chain couples TRBV2 to TRBJ2-1, with 15 bases lining up with TRBD2. V lost 5 bases, J lost 7 bases, and 12 bases stayed unmatched. Germline V CDR1 and CDR2: SNHLY, FYNNEI. The CDR3 consists of 18 residues. DNA for the CDR3: TGTGCCAGCAGTTGGACTAGCGGGGGGGCGGTTTCCGGGAATGAGCAGTTCTTC. Protein product: CASSWTSGGAVSGNEQFF.

The J gene is TRBJ1-6, the V gene TRBV9; no clear D gene. The CDR3 consists of 14 residues. V shed 4 bases and J shed 7 bases, with 12 bases lying between them. Germline CDR1 reads SGDLS; CDR2 reads YYNGEE. The CDR3 spells CASSMQTRNSPLHF. CDR3 bases: TGTGCCAGCAGCATGCAGACCAGGAATTCACCCCTCCACTTT.

The chain recombines TRBV30 with TRBJ1-1; 8 bases fit TRBD1. The CDR3 runs 12 residues. With V trimmed by 5 bases and J by 4 bases, 3 bases remained unmatched. Looked up from germline, CDR1 is GTSNPN and CDR2 is SVGIG (reference sequence). CDR3 coding DNA: TGTGCCTGGGTTACAGGGGGCACTGAAGCTTTCTTT. Protein product: CAWVTGGTEAFF. Full variable domain (remainder filled in from reference TRBV30 and TRBJ1-1): SQTIHQWPATLVQPVGSPLSLECTVEGTSNPNLYWYRQAAGRGLQLLFYSVGIGQISSEVPQNLSASRPQDRQFILSSKKLLLSDSGFYLCAWVTGGTEAFFGQGTRLTVV.

The V call is TRBV9, the J call TRBJ2-6, with D tentatively TRBD1 (6 bases). Germline V gives CDR1 SGDLS, CDR2 YYNGEE. This CDR3 spans 18 amino acids. V was cut by 3 bases and J by 1 base, with 17 bases left in between. The CDR3 reads CASSDRTVLPSGANVLTF. CDR3 DNA: TGTGCCAGCAGCGACCGGACAGTCTTACCATCTGGGGCCAACGTCCTGACTTTC.

The J gene is TRBJ2-7, the V gene TRBV6-2 or TRBV6-3; possibly TRBD1 for D (6 bases). The CDR3 is 14 amino acids. Germline CDR1 reads MNHEY; CDR2 reads SVGEGT. The V end lost 5 bases, the J end lost 2 bases, and 13 bases lay between the germline ends. Written as DNA, the CDR3 is TGTGCCAGCAGTCGAGACAGGTTTCCCTACGAGCAGTACTTC. Translating gives CASSRDRFPYEQYF.

DNA for the CDR3: TGTGCCATCAGTGAAGGGGCGCGTGAAAAACTGTTTTTT. Protein: CAISEGAREKLFF. The rearrangement links TRBV10-3 to TRBJ1-4; tentative D call: TRBD1 (5 bases). Germline values: CDR1 ENHRY, CDR2 SYGVKD. The V end lost 3 bases, the J end lost 7 bases, and 9 bases lay between the germline ends. The CDR3 is 13 amino acids.

The genes are TRBV12-5 and TRBJ2-7; TRBD1 matches 7 bases. Looked up from germline, CDR1 is LGHNT and CDR2 is FRNRAP. V lost 5 bases, J lost 4 bases, and 5 bases stayed unmatched. This CDR3 is built from 13 residues. The CDR3 DNA reads TGTGCTAGTGGTCCCTGGACAGGATACGAGCAGTACTTC. Its translation is CASGPWTGYEQYF.

This clone came up a few times. The chain is built from TRBV30 and TRBJ1-1, with 7 positions matching TRBD1. V gave up 2 bases and J gave up 4 bases; unmatched junction bases: 7. The CDR3 has 14 amino acids. The germline CDR1 and CDR2 sequences are GTSNPN and SVGIG (reference sequence). CDR3 sequence (DNA): TGTGCCTGGAGTAGAGACAGGGTGAGCACTGAAGCTTTCTTT. This codes for CAWSRDRVSTEAFF.

The chain combines TRBV6-5 with TRBJ2-1; 12 bases are shared with TRBD2. Trimming took 0 bases from V and 8 from J; bases not matched to a gene: 5. The CDR3 is 16 residues long. Germline V CDR1 and CDR2: MNHEY, SVGAGI. The CDR3 bases are TGTGCCAGCAGTTACTCGGCTAGCGGGAGGGTAGATGAGCAGTTCTTC. This sequence encodes CASSYSASGRVDEQFF.

The chain carries TRBV6-5 and TRBJ1-1; the D gene is possibly TRBD1 (5 bases). Germline V lookup: CDR1 MNHEY, CDR2 SVGAGI. Deletions cut 8 bases from V and 4 bases from J, with 11 bases between. The CDR3 sequence is 12 residues long. CDR3 in amino acids: CASGGVGTEAFF. CDR3 DNA: TGTGCCAGCGGGGGGGTAGGCACTGAAGCTTTCTTT.

This chain links TRBV9 with TRBJ1-1; no clear D gene. Deletions cut 4 bases from V and 6 bases from J, with 22 bases between. The V gene's germline CDR1 is SGDLS and CDR2 YYNGEE. The CDR3 runs 16 residues. The CDR3 region has the DNA TGTGCCAGCAGCAAAGCGAGAAGGGCGGTGGAGGCTGAAGCTTTCTTT. This sequence encodes CASSKARRAVEAEAFF.

The V gene is TRBV4-3, the J gene TRBJ2-2, with 9 positions matching TRBD1. The CDR3 consists of 14 residues. The V gene end was trimmed by 8 bases and the J gene end by 5 bases; junction bases not matched to a gene: 6. CDR1 LGHNA and CDR2 YSLEER come from the germline V gene. DNA for the CDR3: TGCGCCAGCTCACAGGGGGCGCGTACCGGGGAGCTGTTTTTT. Translation: CASSQGARTGELFF.

The J gene is TRBJ1-6, the V gene TRBV11-3, with D unresolved. This CDR3 is 12 amino acids long. Germline loops: CDR1 SGHNT, CDR2 YENEEA. Deletions cut 3 bases from V and 10 bases from J, with 7 bases between. The CDR3 DNA sequence: TGTGCCAGCAGCTTGTCAGAATCACCCCTCCACTTT. Its protein is CASSLSESPLHF.

This clone was picked up one time. The chain joins TRBV2 to TRBJ2-1; TRBD2 matches at 14 bases. J gave up 7 bases and V 7 bases, and 6 bases lay outside the gene matches. The CDR3 length is 15 residues. CDR1 and CDR2 (germline): SNHLY, FYNNEI. This chain's CDR3 is CASKVGLAGGNEQFF. CDR3 coding DNA: TGTGCCAGCAAGGTCGGACTAGCGGGGGGTAATGAGCAGTTCTTC.

The chain is built from TRBV11-2 and TRBJ1-1, with D maybe TRBD1 (6 bases). Looked up from germline, CDR1 is SGHAT and CDR2 is FQNNGV. V shed 5 bases and J shed 4 bases, with 14 bases lying between them. The CDR3 runs to 14 residues. In DNA, the CDR3 is TGTGCCAGCAGCCAGCGCAGGGGCTTCACTGAAGCTTTCTTT. Translation: CASSQRRGFTEAFF.

V usage is TRBV2 and J usage is TRBJ1-2, with TRBD1 matching over 10 bases. The J segment lost 6 bases and the V segment lost 4 bases, leaving 11 bases of the junction unmatched. The CDR3 extends over 16 amino acids. Germline V gene data show CDR1 as SNHLY and CDR2 as FYNNEI. In DNA, the CDR3 is TGTGCCAGCAGTGCCCTGACAGGGGGCTTGGTGAATGGCTACACCTTC. This gives the protein CASSALTGGLVNGYTF.

J is TRBJ1-1 and V is TRBV5-1; D unclear. V lost 0 bases and J lost 4, with 7 bases in between. The CDR3 has 13 amino acids. From germline, CDR1 is SGHRS and CDR2 YFSETQ. The CDR3 region has the DNA TGCGCCAGCAGCTTGGGGGGAGGCACTGAAGCTTTCTTT. Translating it yields CASSLGGGTEAFF.

This clone turned up a few times. This sequence joins TRBV7-3 and TRBJ1-1, with 12 bases fitting TRBD1. Trimming cost V 5 bases and J 6 bases; bases outside gene matches: 4. This CDR3 has 14 residues. Germline loops: CDR1 SGHTA, CDR2 FQGTGA. The CDR3, as DNA: TGTGCCAGCAGCGACGGGACAGGGGGCTCTGAAGCTTTCTTT. This gives the protein CASSDGTGGSEAFF.

The chain's CDR3 is CASSLELPNTEAFF. In DNA form, the CDR3 reads TGTGCCAGCAGTCTTGAACTACCGAACACTGAAGCTTTCTTT. J is TRBJ1-1 and V is TRBV6-5; D is undetermined. The CDR3 has 14 amino acids. V was shortened by 5 bases and J by 1 base, with 11 bases between the two germline ends. Germline-derived CDR1 and CDR2 are MNHEY and SVGAGI.

The V gene is TRBV5-4, the J gene TRBJ1-2; D unclear. This CDR3 comprises 15 residues. Germline assignment: CDR1 SGHNT and CDR2 YYREEE (reference sequence). The V gene lost 0 bases and the J gene lost 5 bases, with 14 bases spanning the gap. This CDR3 is CASSLATSIQYGYTF. The CDR3 DNA sequence: TGTGCCAGCAGCTTGGCGACTTCGATCCAGTATGGCTACACCTTC.

The chain recombines TRBV11-3 with TRBJ2-1, with 11 bases that match TRBD2. The CDR3 length is 18 residues. The V and J ends lost 5 bases and 7 bases, in that order; junction bases with no gene match: 16. Germline V gene lookup returns CDR1 SGHNT and CDR2 YENEEA. The CDR3 DNA is TGTGCCAGCAGCAAGGGGGCCCTAGCGGGAGGTTTTGGTAATGAGCAGTTCTTC. Translation: CASSKGALAGGFGNEQFF.

V and J are TRBV5-1 and TRBJ2-5; the D gene is possibly TRBD1 (6 bases). Trimming removed 4 bases from V and 1 base from J, with 11 bases in between. This CDR3 spans 14 amino acids. From germline, CDR1 is SGHRS and CDR2 YFSETQ. CDR3: CASSLGQIQETQYF. CDR3 DNA: TGCGCCAGCAGCCTGGGACAAATCCAAGAGACCCAGTACTTC.